This record covers a single T cell receptor (beta chain). What it binds is not known. TCRdb's copy holds only in-frame clones and misses some; the assay was immunoSEQ multiplex PCR. Here the sample spans tens of thousands of clones, 73% being singletons. This entry belongs to a study of vaccination effects on CD4 cells after COVID-19. Overall study context: Post-vaccine specimens were collected at a median of 72 days following the second dose.

CDR1 and CDR2 from the germline V gene are SGHRS and YFSETQ. This CDR3 spans 13 amino acids. V lost 0 bases to trimming and J lost 1 base, with 4 bases between them. ViraFEST assay sequencing came after antigen-specific CD4+ T cells were expanded with viral peptide pools. Cultured cells yielded isolated CD4+ T cells after 10 days. The cohort was immunized with two doses of either the BNT162b2 or mRNA-1273 vaccine. Vaccinated participants had no history of SARS-CoV-2 infection and tested negative for nucleocapsid antibodies. The genes are TRBV5-1 and TRBJ1-1; no clear D. The sequence derives from a human donor who received a COVID-19 vaccine. Material: CD4+ T cells from PBMCs cultured with HCoV-229E spike peptides, obtained after COVID-19 vaccination. CDR3 sequence: CASSLVRNTEAFF. CDR3 DNA: TGCGCCAGCAGCTTGGTTAGGAACACTGAAGCTTTCTTT.